The 15 T cell receptor beta chains below all came from one sample that was sequenced in a study of T cells after yellow fever vaccination. A single record per CDR3 protein comes from TCRdb applying MiXCR to the 5' RACE reads. The data hold almost 70,000 distinct CDR3 sequences, with around 5% observed a single time. The input for sequencing was CD4+ T cells sorted from PBMCs, taken roughly 14 days after the first yellow fever vaccination. These receptor sequences come from a man between 18 and 29 years old who received the YFV17D yellow fever vaccine.

This clonotype was observed many times. The rearrangement uses TRBV7-3 and TRBJ2-2; no definite D call. Trimming took off 0 bases at V and 4 bases at J, with 3 bases between the two ends. The CDR3 totals 13 residues. Germline CDR1 is SGHTA and CDR2 is FQGTGA. The CDR3 nucleotides are TGTGCCAGCAGCTTAACTAGCACCGGGGAGCTGTTTTTT. Its translation: CASSLTSTGELFF.

A few counts support this clonotype. The rearrangement joins TRBV5-4 to TRBJ2-2; D is possibly TRBD2 (7 bases). Germline V gene data show CDR1 as SGHNT and CDR2 as YYREEE (reference sequence). V lost 9 bases and J 7 bases, leaving 19 bases between the germline ends. The CDR3 length is 14 residues. The CDR3 loop reads CATQKGGADGELFF. The CDR3 bases are TGTGCCACCCAAAAAGGGGGGGCGGACGGGGAGCTGTTTTTT.

This clonotype has at least ten counts. This chain uses TRBV5-1 with TRBJ2-7; TRBD2 agrees at 8 bases. Germline CDR1 and CDR2: SGHRS and YFSETQ. The CDR3 has 15 residues. J was trimmed by 3 bases and V by 4 bases; bases with no gene match: 9. The chain's CDR3 is CASSILTSVDYEQYF. The CDR3 nucleotides are TGCGCCAGCAGCATATTGACTAGCGTCGACTACGAGCAGTACTTC.

This clonotype came up many times. The gene calls are TRBV12-3 or TRBV12-4 and TRBJ2-1; perhaps D is TRBD1 or TRBD2 (6 bases each). The CDR3 covers 16 residues. Trimming removed 3 bases from V and 6 bases from J, with 18 bases in between. The CDR3 loop reads CASSFRGSGRGNEQFF. The CDR3 region has the DNA TGTGCCAGCAGTTTCAGGGGCTCCGGGCGGGGCAATGAGCAGTTCTTC.

This clonotype was recorded many times. Written as DNA, the CDR3 is TGTGCCAGCAGTTACTCGAGGGGTCTTTCTGGAAACACCATATATTTT. It specifies CASSYSRGLSGNTIYF. The V gene is TRBV6-5, the J gene TRBJ1-3; a possible D gene is TRBD1 (5 bases). The CDR3 totals 16 residues. Trimming removed 0 bases at V and 1 base at J, with 10 bases between. CDR1 MNHEY and CDR2 SVGAGI come from the germline V gene.

Ten or more counts support this clonotype. The chain links TRBV7-9 to TRBJ2-1; 7 nucleotides align to TRBD1. CDR1 is SEHNR, CDR2 FQNEAQ, per germline (reference sequence). J gave up 4 bases and V 5 bases, and 11 bases lay outside the gene matches. This CDR3 spans 16 amino acids. The CDR3 DNA follows: TGTGCCAGCAGCCAAGGGGGCGGAATGCCATACAATGAGCAGTTCTTC. It translates to CASSQGGGMPYNEQFF.

In its sample, this clonotype was seen many times. J is TRBJ1-6 and V is TRBV7-9; no clear D. The germline CDR1 and CDR2 sequences are SEHNR and FQNEAQ (reference sequence). This CDR3 comprises 13 residues. The ends were cut back, 3 bases at V and 8 bases at J, with 8 bases in the middle. The CDR3 protein is CASSFSQDSPLHF. DNA of the CDR3: TGTGCCAGCAGCTTTTCCCAGGATTCACCCCTCCACTTT.

This clonotype was detected ten times or more. The rearrangement uses TRBV29-1 and TRBJ2-1; 7 bases align to TRBD1. Germline CDR1 reads SQVTM; CDR2 reads ANQGSEA. This CDR3 contains 16 residues. V lost 6 bases to trimming and J lost 2 bases; unmatched junction nucleotides: 13. The CDR3 here is CSVFLQGSGAYNEQFF. The CDR3 region has the DNA TGCAGCGTCTTCTTACAGGGGAGTGGGGCCTACAATGAGCAGTTCTTC.

This clonotype was seen at least ten times. The chain recombines TRBV5-6 with TRBJ2-2, with D hard to call. In germline, CDR1 is SGHDT, CDR2 YYEEEE. The CDR3 loop spans 15 amino acids. Trimming shortened V by 4 bases and J by 4 bases, and 14 bases separated the two germline ends. CDR3 sequence reads: CASSRQAVATGELFF. Here the CDR3 DNA reads TGTGCCAGCAGCCGACAAGCTGTTGCCACCGGGGAGCTGTTTTTT.

This clonotype came up many times. The chain employs TRBV29-1 and TRBJ2-3, with TRBD1 identical over 10 bases. Per germline, CDR1 SQVTM and CDR2 ANQGSEA. The CDR3 runs to 16 residues. The V gene end was trimmed by 1 base and the J gene end by 0 bases; junction bases not matched to a gene: 4. CDR3 in amino acids: CSVEGMTGGSTDTQYF. The DNA of the CDR3 is TGCAGCGTTGAAGGGATGACAGGGGGCAGCACAGATACGCAGTATTTT.

As to this clonotype: This may arise from a read error, as a much more abundant clone is one base away. The chain is built from TRBV7-2 and TRBJ2-5; D possibly corresponds to TRBD2 (8 bases). From germline, CDR1 is SGHTA and CDR2 FQGNSA. The length of the CDR3 is 16 residues. Between the trimmed V and J ends, which lost 8 bases and 1 base, there was a span of 20 bases. The CDR3 sequence: CASGGLEGAIQETQYF. The CDR3 DNA is TGTGCCAGCGGGGGACTAGAGGGGGCCATCCAAGAGACCCAGTACTTC.

This clonotype has ten or more counts. The genes are TRBV6-2 or TRBV6-3 and TRBJ2-2; 7 bases line up with TRBD1. Germline lookup yields CDR1 MNHEY and CDR2 SVGEGT. V lost 2 bases, J lost 3 bases, and 3 bases stayed unmatched. There are 15 residues in the CDR3. For the CDR3, the DNA is TGTGCCAGCAGTTACAAGGGGGCGGACACCGGGGAGCTGTTTTTT. Translating it yields CASSYKGADTGELFF.

This clonotype was counted only a few times. The chain recombines TRBV7-9 with TRBJ2-7; the match to TRBD1 covers 9 bases. V lost 1 base, J lost 2 bases, and 9 bases stayed unmatched. Per the germline V gene, CDR1 is SEHNR and CDR2 is FQNEAQ (reference sequence). The CDR3 length is 17 residues. The DNA for the CDR3 is TGTGCCAGCAGCTTAGGATCCGGGACAGGGACCGCCTACGAGCAGTACGTC. This translates into CASSLGSGTGTAYEQYV.

This clonotype was detected many times. The chain combines TRBV5-1 with TRBJ1-4, with D tentatively TRBD1 (5 bases). The CDR3 totals 16 residues. CDR1 is SGHRS, CDR2 YFSETQ, per germline. Trimming took off 1 base at V and 7 bases at J, with 17 bases between the two ends. The CDR3 region is CASSLYRRGIGEKLFF. The CDR3 DNA is TGCGCCAGCAGCTTGTATCGGCGGGGCATTGGTGAAAAACTGTTTTTT.

The V and J genes are TRBV5-4 and TRBJ1-1, with unresolved D. This CDR3 has 14 residues. Trimming removed 0 bases from V and 5 bases from J, with 11 bases in between. Germline V gives CDR1 SGHNT, CDR2 YYREEE (reference sequence). CDR3 region: CASSLGVHGTEAFF. As DNA, the CDR3 is TGTGCCAGCAGCTTGGGGGTACATGGTACTGAAGCTTTCTTT.